This T cell receptor (beta chain) emerged from a study of blood T cells in healthy people across ages (dated by TCRdb to 2013 to 2016). Looking at the study overall: Template switching captured roughly one uniquely barcoded TCR beta cDNA molecule per two T cells in model experiments. The donors were split into four age groups: young (average approximately 16 years), middle-aged (39), aged (62) and long-lived (about 82). The study analyzed two additional independent replicas of 1 million unique cDNA reads from the same blood draw for two donors, one aged 18 to 29 and one aged 80 or older. To avoid experimental bias, donors of different ages were distributed randomly across sequencing lanes. Using deep sequencing normalized with unique cDNA molecular identifiers, the study measured how TCR beta repertoire diversity changes with age. The paper's findings and limits, for the study overall: The CMV infection status of donors was not known, potentially confounding age-related changes in expanded clonotypes. Observed TCR beta diversity per million T cells fell roughly linearly with age, and a significant reduction was already apparent by age approximately 40. Estimates of total diversity based on one million sequenced T cells were considered lower bounds and underestimates. There was a strong correlation between observed TCR beta diversity and the percentage of naive T cells measured by flow cytometry. Compared with the aged group, the long-lived group had more naive CD4+ T cells, fewer expanded clones and increased TCR diversity, a pattern suggesting age selection. Bulk unsorted PBMC profiling prevented conclusive comparison of naive and antigen-experienced compartments.

Donors were around 37 systemically healthy Caucasian individuals from Russia aged roughly 6 to 100 years. Each donor gave ten milliliters of peripheral blood, drawn into EDTA-treated Vacutainer tubes. PBMCs were isolated by Ficoll-Paque density-gradient centrifugation, with at least 7 million obtained per sample. Total RNA was extracted from PBMCs with Trizol reagent, with at least 5.5 micrograms obtained per sample. The percentages of naive CD45RAhigh/CD27high T cells were determined by flow cytometry on a PBMC aliquot from every donor. This clonotype came up a few times. Its antigen specificity is not known. No much larger clonotype is one base removed from it; base qualities were not supplied. The method behind the library was 5' RACE. The sequencing machine was an Illumina HiSeq 2500. A second PCR of roughly 7 to 11 cycles was performed with a sample-barcoded 5' primer and a J-beta primer mix. A template-switch 5' adaptor carrying 12 random nucleotides introduced a unique molecular identifier onto each TCR beta cDNA molecule. Each sample yielded at least 3 million CDR3-containing paired-end reads. First-strand cDNA synthesis was performed from all RNA using the Mint cDNA synthesis kit, with priming by a TRBC-specific oligonucleotide. Following uracil-DNA glycosylase treatment, all cDNA underwent a first 18-cycle PCR with the universal primers M1SS and BC2_uni_R. The original pipeline was this. Normalization of each sample was performed by random selection of 1 million high-quality reads, each carrying a distinct molecular identifier. Instead of being binned into consensus sequences, reads with shared molecular identifiers were discarded. MiTCR, set to a Q25 quality threshold and the strictest error-elimination algorithm, was used for CDR3 identification, clonotype clustering and error correction. A nonparametric unseen species model with Euler transformation was used to estimate a lower bound on total TCR beta diversity. TCRdb trimmed public reads at Q25 via fastp, called clones via MiXCR and kept in-frame beta chains. Each CDR3 protein gets just one entry, which takes the most common genes and DNA from the rows behind it. TCRdb, rather than the study authors, made the V and J calls. The sample records fewer than 700,000 distinct CDR3 sequences, 40% to 45% of which are singletons. Approximately 29% of the sample comes from the top ten.

The sample taken for sequencing was blood. This clonotype originated in a man older than 75 in good health.

The bases are TGTGCCAGCAGTTACGGACAAAGCTCTGGGGCCAACGTCCTGACTTTC. This codes for CASSYGQSSGANVLTF. Recombination joined TRBV6-2 or TRBV6-3 with TRBJ2-6; matching of 5 bases hints at TRBD1 as the D gene. CDR1 and CDR2 are read off the germline V gene as MNHEY and SVGEGT. The CDR3 runs 16 residues from the cysteine to the phenylalanine. The only DNA kept is the CDR3, 48 bases in frame from the first base. V is shortened by 2 bases, J by 0 bases, and the region joining them spans 8 bases.